This T cell receptor (beta chain) was obtained from a study of blood T cell repertoires in COVID-19. J was trimmed by 3 bases and V by 5 bases; bases with no gene match: 2. The CDR3 loop spans 13 amino acids. In the source study's methods: Estimation of nucleated cell counts relied on the amplification of reference gene primers. Some clones are missing from TCRdb's copy, which holds only in-frame ones; the method was immunoSEQ multiplex PCR. V, J and clone size were drawn from that table, and D and trimming were deduced from the DNA. The sample lists about 300,000 clones; about nine tenths were seen once. Participant age was about 18 to 100 years, and participants resided in fewer than 30 US areas. Symptom resolution, clearance, or two negative PCRs marked donors in Cohort 3 as recovered.

The V gene is TRBV12-3 or TRBV12-4, the J gene TRBJ2-7; 9 nucleotides agree with TRBD1. This TCR came from a man aged 30 to 39 who had recovered from COVID-19. Sequenced material: PBMCs or T cells enriched from blood (not recorded which). CDR3 sequence (DNA): TGTGCCAGCAGTCGGGGACAGGGCTACGAGCAGTACTTC. Its protein is CASSRGQGYEQYF.